This T cell receptor beta chain was sequenced during a study of OX40 agonist ivuxolimab in advanced cancers. At the level of the study: Dose-escalation patients had hepatocellular carcinoma, melanoma, renal cell or head and neck cancer.

CDR3 size: 13 residues. Germline values: CDR1 SEHNR, CDR2 FQNEAQ (reference sequence). Trimming took off 2 bases at V and 2 bases at J, with 6 bases between the two ends. A remark on this clone: Its target is unknown.

Produced via immunoSEQ multiplex PCR; TCRdb's table is partial and in-frame only. The sample contains approximately 80,000 clones, 80% to 90% of which appear only once. The study's findings and limits: Among the lowest levels of clonal expansion were found in partial responders at 0.1-3.0 mg/kg. The CD4+ and CD8+ T cells in the blood had expanded clonally by week 6 at 0.1 to 3.0 mg/kg. Expanded clones belonging to CD8+ T cells outnumbered, on average, those of CD4+.

The receptor was isolated from an adult with an advanced solid tumor such as melanoma, head and neck, liver or kidney cancer. Here the sequenced sample was CD4+ or CD8+ T cells sorted from blood, taken in a trial of the OX40 agonist ivuxolimab. The chain employs TRBV7-9 and TRBJ2-5, with D uncertain. CDR3 loop: CASSLNLQETQYF. For the CDR3, the DNA is TGTGCCAGCAGCTTAAATTTACAAGAGACCCAGTACTTC. The full variable domain, in which reference TRBV7-9 and TRBJ2-5 provide the parts outside the CDR3, is DTGVSQNPRHKITKRGQNVTFRCDPISEHNRLYWYRQTLGQGPEFLTYFQNEAQLEKSRLLSDRFSAERPKGSFSTLEIQRTEQGDSAMYLCASSLNLQETQYFGPGTRLLVL.